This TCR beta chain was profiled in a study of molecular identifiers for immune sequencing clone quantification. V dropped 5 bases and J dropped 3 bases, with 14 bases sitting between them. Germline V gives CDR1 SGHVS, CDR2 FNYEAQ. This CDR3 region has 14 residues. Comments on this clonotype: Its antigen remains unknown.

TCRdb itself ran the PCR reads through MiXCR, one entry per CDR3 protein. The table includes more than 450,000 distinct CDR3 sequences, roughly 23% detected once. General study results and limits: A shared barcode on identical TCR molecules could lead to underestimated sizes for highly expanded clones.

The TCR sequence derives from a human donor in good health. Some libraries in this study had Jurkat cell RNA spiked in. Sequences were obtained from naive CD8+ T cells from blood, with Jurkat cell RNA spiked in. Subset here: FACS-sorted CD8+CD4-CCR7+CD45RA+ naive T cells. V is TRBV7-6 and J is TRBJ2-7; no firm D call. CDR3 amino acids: CASSPRLNFYEQYF. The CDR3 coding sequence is TGTGCCAGCAGCCCTCGACTGAATTTCTACGAGCAGTACTTC.